This TCR beta chain was sequenced in a study of CD8 T cells in ankylosing spondylitis. Whole-study results and caveats: Ankylosing spondylitis blood seemed to carry a telltale TCR beta motif made of under ten highly homologous variants. From matched ankylosing spondylitis synovial fluid, disease-linked clones were reportedly recovered at significantly enriched levels. Relatively rare in peripheral blood, disease-linked clones were also CD8+.

This clonotype has a count of ten or more. Its antigen is unidentified. Making use of molecular barcodes, quantitative 5'-RACE generated TCR beta libraries. From the 5' RACE reads, TCRdb called clonotypes with MiXCR, one entry per CDR3 protein. There are about 220,000 distinct CDR3 sequences in the sample; around 6.6% occur only once, and 14% lies in the top ten. The TCR sequence derives from a male donor with ankylosing spondylitis. Sequencing used blood, either unsorted or a sorted T cell fraction (not recorded which).

The CDR3, as DNA: TGTGCCAGCAGCGTAATAGGGGGCATCACTGAAGCTTTCTTT. Its translation: CASSVIGGITEAFF. This chain connects TRBV7-6 to TRBJ1-1, with 7 positions matching TRBD1. This CDR3 is built from 14 residues. J was trimmed by 4 bases and V by 5 bases; bases with no gene match: 7. Germline CDR1 SGHVS, CDR2 FNYEAQ. Supplemented by reference TRBV7-6 and TRBJ1-1, the full variable domain reads GAGVSQSPRYKVTKRGQDVALRCDPISGHVSLYWYRQALGQGPEFLTYFNYEAQQDKSGLPNDRFSAERPEGSISTLTIQRTEQRDSAMYRCASSVIGGITEAFFGQGTRLTVV.